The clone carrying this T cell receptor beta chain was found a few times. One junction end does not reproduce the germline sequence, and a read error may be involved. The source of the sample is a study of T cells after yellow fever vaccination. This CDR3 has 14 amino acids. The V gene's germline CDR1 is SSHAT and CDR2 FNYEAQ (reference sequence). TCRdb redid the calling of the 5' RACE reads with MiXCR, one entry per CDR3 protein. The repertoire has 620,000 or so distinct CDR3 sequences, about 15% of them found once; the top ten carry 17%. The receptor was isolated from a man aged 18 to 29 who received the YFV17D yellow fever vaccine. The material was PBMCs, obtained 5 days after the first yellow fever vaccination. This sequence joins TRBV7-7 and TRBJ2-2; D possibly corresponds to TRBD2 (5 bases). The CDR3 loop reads CASSSPTGIGELFF. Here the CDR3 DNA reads TGTGCTAGCAGCTCCCCCACGGGGATCGGGGAGCTGTTTTTT.